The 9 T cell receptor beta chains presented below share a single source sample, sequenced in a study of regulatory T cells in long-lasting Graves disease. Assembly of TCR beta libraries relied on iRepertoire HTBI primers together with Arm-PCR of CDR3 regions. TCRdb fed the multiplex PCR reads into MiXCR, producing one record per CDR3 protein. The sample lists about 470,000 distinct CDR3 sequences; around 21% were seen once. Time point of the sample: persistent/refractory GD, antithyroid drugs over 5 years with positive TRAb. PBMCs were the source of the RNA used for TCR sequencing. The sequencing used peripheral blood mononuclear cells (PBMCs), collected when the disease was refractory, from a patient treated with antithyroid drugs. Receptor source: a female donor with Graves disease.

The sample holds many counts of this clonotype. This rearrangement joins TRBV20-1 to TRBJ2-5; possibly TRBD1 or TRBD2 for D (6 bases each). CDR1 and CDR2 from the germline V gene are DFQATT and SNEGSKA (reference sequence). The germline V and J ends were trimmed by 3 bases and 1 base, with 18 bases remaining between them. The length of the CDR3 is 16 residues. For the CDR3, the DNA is TGCAGTGCTAGGGTATACAGGAGGGGGACCCAAGAGACCCAGTACTTC. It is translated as CSARVYRRGTQETQYF.

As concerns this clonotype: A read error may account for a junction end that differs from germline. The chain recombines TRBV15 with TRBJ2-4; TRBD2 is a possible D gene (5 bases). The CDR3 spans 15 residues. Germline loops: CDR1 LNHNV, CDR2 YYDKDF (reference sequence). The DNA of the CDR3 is TGTACCACCAGCAGAGTCGCGAGTAGCGTGGGCATTCAGTACTTC. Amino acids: CTTSRVASSVGIQYF.

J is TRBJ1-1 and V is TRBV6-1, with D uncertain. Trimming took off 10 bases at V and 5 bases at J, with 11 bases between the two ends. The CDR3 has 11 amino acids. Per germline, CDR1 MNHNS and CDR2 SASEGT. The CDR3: CAIQRVTEAFF. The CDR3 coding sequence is TGTGCCATCCAAAGGGTGACTGAAGCTTTCTTT.

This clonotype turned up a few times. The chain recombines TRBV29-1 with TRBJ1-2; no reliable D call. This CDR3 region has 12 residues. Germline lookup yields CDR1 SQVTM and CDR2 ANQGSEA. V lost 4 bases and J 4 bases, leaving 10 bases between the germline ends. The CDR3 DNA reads TGCAGCGTTGTATCGAGAGGCTATGGCTACACCTTC. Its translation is CSVVSRGYGYTF.

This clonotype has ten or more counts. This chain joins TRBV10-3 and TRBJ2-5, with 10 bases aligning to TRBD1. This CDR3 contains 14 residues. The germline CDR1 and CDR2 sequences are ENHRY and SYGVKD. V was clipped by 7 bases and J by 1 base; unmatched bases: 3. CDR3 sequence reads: CAINGQGGQETQYF. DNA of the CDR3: TGTGCCATCAACGGACAGGGGGGCCAAGAGACCCAGTACTTC.

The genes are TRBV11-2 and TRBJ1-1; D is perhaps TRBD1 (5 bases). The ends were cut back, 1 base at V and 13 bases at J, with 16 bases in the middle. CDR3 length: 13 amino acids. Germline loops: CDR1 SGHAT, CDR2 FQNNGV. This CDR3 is CASSLVSQPRVFF. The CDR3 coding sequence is TGTGCCAGCAGCTTAGTATCCCAGCCCAGGGTTTTCTTT. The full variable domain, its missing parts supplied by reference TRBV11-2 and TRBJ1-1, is EAGVAQSPRYKIIEKRQSVAFWCNPISGHATLYWYQQILGQGPKLLIQFQNNGVVDDSQLPKDRFSAERLKGVDSTLKIQPAKLEDSAVYLCASSLVSQPRVFFGQGTRLTVV.

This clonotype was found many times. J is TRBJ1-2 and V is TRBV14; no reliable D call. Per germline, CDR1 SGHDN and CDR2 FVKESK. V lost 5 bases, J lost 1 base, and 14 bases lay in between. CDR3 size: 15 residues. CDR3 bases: TGTGCCAGCAGCATTATGGGCAGAATTAACTATGGCTACACCTTC. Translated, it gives CASSIMGRINYGYTF.

The CDR3 bases are TGTGCCAGCAGTTACTCGACAGGAAGGTACGAGCAGTACTTC. Its protein is CASSYSTGRYEQYF. The J gene is TRBJ2-7, the V gene TRBV6-5; D may be TRBD1 (6 bases). Germline CDR1 reads MNHEY; CDR2 reads SVGAGI. The V gene lost 0 bases and the J gene lost 4 bases, with 10 bases spanning the gap. The CDR3 spans 14 residues.

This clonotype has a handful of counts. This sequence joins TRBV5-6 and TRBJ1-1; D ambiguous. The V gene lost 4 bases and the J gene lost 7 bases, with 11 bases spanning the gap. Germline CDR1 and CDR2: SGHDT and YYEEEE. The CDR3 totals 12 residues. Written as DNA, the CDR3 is TGTGCCAGCAGCATAAGGGTAGTTGAAGCTTTCTTT. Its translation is CASSIRVVEAFF.